This TCR beta chain was profiled in a study of CD8+ T cells in alopecia areata. The study, taken as a whole, reports: An increase in clonality over normal scalp was evident in lesional scalp, especially alopecia totalis/universalis.

After isolation, RNA underwent reverse transcription to generate cDNA as the sequencing template. This table comes from immunoSEQ multiplex PCR, and its TCRdb copy is limited to in-frame clones, with some not included. The sample consists of some 180,000 clones, about 61% of them appearing once. The researchers isolated CD4+ and CD8+ T cells from PBMCs by sorting. Points on this clone: Its specificity is unknown.

Per germline, CDR1 SQVTM and CDR2 ANQGSEA. There are 16 residues in the CDR3. The trim removed 1 base at V and 7 bases at J, leaving 12 bases unmatched. The sequenced sample was CD8+ T cells sorted from blood. The receptor was derived from a human donor in good health. The chain joins TRBV29-1 to TRBJ2-1, with 8 bases matching TRBD1. The CDR3 DNA reads TGCAGCGTTGAAGCTGCCGCGGACAGGGTTCTAAATGAGCAGTTCTTC. Its translation is CSVEAAADRVLNEQFF.